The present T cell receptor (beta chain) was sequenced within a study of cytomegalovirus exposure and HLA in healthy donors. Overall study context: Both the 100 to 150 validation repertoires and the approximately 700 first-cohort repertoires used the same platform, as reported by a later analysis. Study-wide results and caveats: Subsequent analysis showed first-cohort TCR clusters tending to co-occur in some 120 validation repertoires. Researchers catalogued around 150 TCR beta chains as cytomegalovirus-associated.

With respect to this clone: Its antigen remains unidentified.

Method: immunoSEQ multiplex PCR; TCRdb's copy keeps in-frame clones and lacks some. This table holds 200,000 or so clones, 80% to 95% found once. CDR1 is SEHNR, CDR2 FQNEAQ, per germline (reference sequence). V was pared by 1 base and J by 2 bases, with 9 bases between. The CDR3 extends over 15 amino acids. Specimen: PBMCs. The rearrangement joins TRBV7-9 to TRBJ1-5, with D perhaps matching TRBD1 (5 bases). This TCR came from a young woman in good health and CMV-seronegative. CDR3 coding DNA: TGTGCCAGCAGCTTAGGTCCGGGGGGCAATCAGCCCCAGCATTTT. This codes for CASSLGPGGNQPQHF.